A single sample is the source of the 25 T cell receptor beta chains below, sequenced in a study of blood T cells in healthy people across ages. For the second PCR, which ran for about 7 to 11 cycles, a sample-barcoded 5' primer and a J-beta primer mix were used. TCRdb reprocessed the 5' RACE reads with MiXCR, giving one entry per CDR3 protein. Of just over 1 million distinct CDR3 sequences listed, around 43% are singletons. The sequenced material came from blood. The receptors here all came from a woman in her fifties or sixties in good health.

The chain is built from TRBV6-2 or TRBV6-3 and TRBJ1-6; 9 nucleotides agree with TRBD1. This CDR3 region has 15 residues. Trimming at V came to 6 bases and at J to 10 bases, leaving 10 bases not matched to a gene. Germline-derived CDR1 and CDR2 are MNHEY and SVGEGT. CDR3 in amino acids: CASSPPGQGLSPLHF. The CDR3 nucleotides read TGTGCCAGCAGCCCTCCGGGACAGGGCCTCTCACCCCTCCACTTT.

CDR3 region: CAWSVSSWEPSHGYTF. CDR3 DNA: TGTGCCTGGAGTGTCTCTTCCTGGGAACCGTCGCATGGCTACACCTTC. This chain connects TRBV30 to TRBJ1-2; no definite D call. V lost 0 bases and J 6 bases, leaving 20 bases between the germline ends. Per the germline V gene, CDR1 is GTSNPN and CDR2 is SVGIG (reference sequence). The CDR3 sequence is 16 residues long.

The chain joins TRBV29-1 to TRBJ1-4; D call uncertain. Germline CDR1 and CDR2: SQVTM and ANQGSEA. The CDR3 has 11 amino acids. Trimming removed 4 bases from V and 5 bases from J, with 5 bases in between. For the CDR3, the DNA is TGCAGCGTTGGCTGGAATGAAAAACTGTTTTTT. Protein sequence: CSVGWNEKLFF.

The CDR3 reads CSARASRNTDTQYF. The CDR3 nucleotides are TGCAGTGCTAGAGCTAGCCGAAACACAGATACGCAGTATTTT. The chain links TRBV20-1 to TRBJ2-3; D is possibly TRBD2 (5 bases). The V gene lost 1 base and the J gene lost 2 bases, with 10 bases spanning the gap. There are 14 residues in the CDR3. Germline V gene lookup returns CDR1 DFQATT and CDR2 SNEGSKA (reference sequence).

This clonotype was seen a few times. V usage is TRBV7-2 and J usage is TRBJ1-5, with D hard to call. This CDR3 spans 17 amino acids. CDR1 and CDR2 (germline): SGHTA, FQGNSA. The germline V and J ends were trimmed by 0 bases and 0 bases, with 12 bases remaining between them. CDR3 protein: CASSLAFDKHSNQPQHF. Here the CDR3 DNA reads TGTGCCAGCAGCTTAGCATTTGACAAACATAGCAATCAGCCCCAGCATTTT.

V is TRBV7-2 and J is TRBJ2-7; 11 bases match TRBD1. The CDR3 runs 17 residues. Germline CDR1 is SGHTA and CDR2 is FQGNSA. J gave up 0 bases and V 5 bases, and 9 bases lay outside the gene matches. CDR3 loop: CASSKGPGTGGSYEQYF. The DNA for the CDR3 is TGTGCCAGCAGCAAAGGCCCCGGGACAGGGGGCTCCTACGAGCAGTACTTC. Variable domain in full (rest from reference TRBV7-2 and TRBJ2-7): GAGVSQSPSNKVTEKGKDVELRCDPISGHTALYWYRQSLGQGLEFLIYFQGNSAPDKSGLPSDRFSAERTGGSVSTLTIQRTQQEDSAVYLCASSKGPGTGGSYEQYFGPGTRLTVT.

This clonotype was seen only a few times. This rearrangement joins TRBV27 to TRBJ2-7, with a tentative D call TRBD1 (6 bases). Trimming shortened V by 3 bases and J by 4 bases, and 16 bases separated the two germline ends. This CDR3 is built from 15 residues. In germline, CDR1 is MNHEY, CDR2 SMNVEV (reference sequence). The CDR3 nucleotides are TGTGCCAGCAGTTTGGACAGTGACAACCATTACGAGCAGTACTTC. The encoded protein is CASSLDSDNHYEQYF.

This clonotype was recorded a few times. The chain combines TRBV20-1 with TRBJ2-4; no reliable D call. The end of the DNA aligns better with TRBJ2-7, so the J call may be wrong. Germline V CDR1 and CDR2: DFQATT, SNEGSKA (reference sequence). The CDR3 is made up of 14 amino acids. The CDR3 loop reads CSARDRRQVYEQYF. The CDR3 nucleotides read TGCAGTGCTAGAGATAGACGGCAGGTCTACGAGCAGTACTTC.

On this clonotype: One end of the junction is discordant with germline, which a read error may explain. The chain has TRBV14 and TRBJ2-5; TRBD1 or TRBD2 may be the D gene (5 bases each). The CDR3 has 13 residues. In germline, CDR1 is SGHDN, CDR2 FVKESK. CDR3: CASSRVRGEAQYF. CDR3 bases: TGTGCCAGCAGCCGTGTGAGGGGAGAGGCCCAGTACTTC.

The rearrangement links TRBV20-1 to TRBJ1-5, with 8 bases matching TRBD1. The V gene end was trimmed by 3 bases and the J gene end by 4 bases; junction bases not matched to a gene: 8. The CDR3 totals 15 residues. CDR1 is DFQATT, CDR2 SNEGSKA, per germline (reference sequence). In DNA form, the CDR3 reads TGCAGTGCTAGGACCCAGGGGGCCTGGAATCAGCCCCAGCATTTT. Translation gives CSARTQGAWNQPQHF.

The genes are TRBV20-1 and TRBJ2-7, with 7 positions matching TRBD1. The V and J ends lost 0 bases and 0 bases, in that order; junction bases with no gene match: 8. There are 16 residues in the CDR3. The germline V gene encodes CDR1 DFQATT and CDR2 SNEGSKA (reference sequence). CDR3 in amino acids: CSARDRRRTGSYEQYF. The CDR3 region has the DNA TGCAGTGCTAGAGATCGGAGACGGACAGGCTCCTACGAGCAGTACTTC.

V gene TRBV9 combines with J gene TRBJ2-5; 8 bases fit TRBD1. The junction had 7 bases not matched to a gene; V was cut back by 1 base and J by 5 bases. Germline CDR1 is SGDLS and CDR2 is YYNGEE. The CDR3 length is 15 residues. The CDR3 region is CASSVQGAPRETQYF. CDR3 bases: TGTGCCAGCAGCGTACAGGGGGCGCCGAGGGAGACCCAGTACTTC. Full variable domain (outside the CDR3, taken from reference TRBV9 and TRBJ2-5): DSGVTQTPKHLITATGQRVTLRCSPRSGDLSVYWYQQSLDQGLQFLIQYYNGEERAKGNILERFSAQQFPDLHSELNLSSLELGDSALYFCASSVQGAPRETQYFGPGTRLLVL.

This clonotype was counted only a few times. The J gene is TRBJ1-1, the V gene TRBV12-5, with a weak D call TRBD1 (6 bases). This CDR3 is built from 14 residues. Germline V lookup: CDR1 LGHNT, CDR2 FRNRAP. The V and J ends lost 3 bases and 6 bases respectively, with 14 bases between them. The CDR3 region is CASGFGGTFPEAFF. DNA for the CDR3: TGTGCTAGTGGTTTTGGAGGGACATTCCCTGAAGCTTTCTTT.

This clonotype has more than one count but fewer than ten. The chain couples TRBV5-1 to TRBJ2-5; 9 nucleotides line up with TRBD2. This CDR3 spans 15 amino acids. V shed 4 bases and J 4 bases; nucleotides not matched to a gene: 8. Germline V gene data show CDR1 as SGHRS and CDR2 as YFSETQ. CDR3 region: CASSGSSGKGETQYF. For the CDR3, the DNA is TGCGCCAGCAGCGGTTCTAGCGGGAAGGGAGAGACCCAGTACTTC.

This chain connects TRBV18 to TRBJ2-6; perhaps TRBD1 as D (5 bases). Trimming took 2 bases from V and 0 from J, leaving 14 bases between them. The CDR3 spans 18 residues. Germline loops: CDR1 KGHSH, CDR2 LQKENI. CDR3 sequence reads: CASSPSARQFSGANVLTF. The CDR3 region has the DNA TGTGCCAGCTCACCATCGGCTAGACAGTTCTCTGGGGCCAACGTCCTGACTTTC.

The CDR3: CASSSGGDPPTQYF. The CDR3 DNA follows: TGCGCCAGCAGCTCTGGCGGGGACCCCCCTACGCAGTATTTT. V is TRBV5-1 and J is TRBJ2-3; D may be TRBD2 (6 bases). V was pared by 3 bases and J by 8 bases, with 16 bases between. This CDR3 region has 14 residues. Germline V gene data show CDR1 as SGHRS and CDR2 as YFSETQ.

Worth noting for this clonotype: At one end the junction does not follow the germline gene, possibly because of a read error. The V and J genes are TRBV29-1 and TRBJ2-3, with D tentatively TRBD1 or TRBD2 (5 bases each). The germline gives CDR1 SQVTM, CDR2 ANQGSEA. CDR3 length: 11 amino acids. CDR3: CSGERGDTQYF. The CDR3 DNA reads as TGCAGCGGTGAACGGGGCGATACGCAGTATTTT.

The V and J genes are TRBV10-3 and TRBJ1-2, with 7 bases matching TRBD1. V was pared by 4 bases and J by 8 bases, with 7 bases of the junction left unmatched. The CDR3 sequence is 13 residues long. CDR1 is ENHRY, CDR2 SYGVKD, per germline. CDR3 in amino acids: CAISAAGGEGYTF. CDR3 nucleotides: TGTGCCATCAGTGCCGCAGGGGGGGAAGGCTACACCTTC.

V and J are TRBV2 and TRBJ2-5; D unclear. The J call may be in error: the DNA end matches TRBJ2-7 better. There are 14 residues in the CDR3. Germline V lookup: CDR1 SNHLY, CDR2 FYNNEI. For the CDR3, the DNA is TGTGCCAGCAGTGAAGCCATAGGATCTCTCGAGCAGTACTTC. The encoded protein is CASSEAIGSLEQYF.

This clonotype came up a few times. The rearrangement uses TRBV5-1 and TRBJ1-1; 8 nucleotides agree with TRBD1. CDR1 and CDR2 (germline): SGHRS, YFSETQ. The CDR3 totals 14 residues. V gave up 1 base and J gave up 4 bases; unmatched junction bases: 3. The CDR3 DNA reads as TGCGCCAGCAGCTTGAAGACAGGGGTCACTGAAGCTTTCTTT. Encoded protein: CASSLKTGVTEAFF.

The V gene is TRBV28, the J gene TRBJ2-1; D might be TRBD2 (5 bases). In germline, CDR1 is MDHEN, CDR2 SYDVKM. This CDR3 comprises 15 residues. Deletions cut 7 bases from V and 0 bases from J, with 13 bases between. The CDR3 coding sequence is TGTGCCAGCACCCCTTCGGAGGACTCCTACAATGAGCAGTTCTTC. Translation gives CASTPSEDSYNEQFF.

This clonotype was observed a few times. The CDR3 DNA reads as TGTGCCAGCACCAAAGGGCTAGCGGAGCGGGTGGAGACCCAGTACTTC. This translates into CASTKGLAERVETQYF. The V and J genes are TRBV6-1 and TRBJ2-5; 7 nucleotides agree with TRBD2. CDR1 is MNHNS and CDR2 is SASEGT in the germline V gene. Trimming removed 7 bases from V and 5 bases from J; junction bases left unmatched: 16. CDR3 length: 16 amino acids.

In its sample, this clonotype was seen a few times. The CDR3 is CATSRKGVTSSYNEQFF. CDR3 sequence (DNA): TGTGCCACCAGCAGGAAGGGGGTAACCAGCTCCTACAATGAGCAGTTCTTC. The V and J genes are TRBV15 and TRBJ2-1; D perhaps matches TRBD1 (6 bases). The CDR3 is 17 residues long. Germline V gene lookup returns CDR1 LNHNV and CDR2 YYDKDF (reference sequence). V lost 3 bases, J lost 0 bases, and 15 bases lay in between.

In its sample, this clonotype was seen a few times. V gene TRBV27 combines with J gene TRBJ2-7; TRBD1 matches at 10 bases. Trimming took 4 bases from V and 3 from J; bases not matched to a gene: 6. CDR3 length equals 15 residues. CDR1 is MNHEY and CDR2 is SMNVEV in the germline V gene (reference sequence). CDR3 region: CASSSFGQGGYEQYF. In DNA form, the CDR3 reads TGTGCCAGCAGTTCATTCGGACAGGGGGGCTACGAGCAGTACTTC.

V gene TRBV11-3 combines with J gene TRBJ1-1; possibly TRBD1 for D (6 bases). V lost 5 bases, J lost 0 bases, and 10 bases lay in between. The CDR3 loop spans 14 amino acids. CDR1 is SGHNT, CDR2 YENEEA, per germline. CDR3 DNA sequence: TGTGCCAGCAGCATGGGACACTTGAACACTGAAGCTTTCTTT. Amino acid sequence: CASSMGHLNTEAFF.